This T cell receptor beta chain was identified during a study of PD-1 blockade in mismatch repair-deficient tumors. Overall study context: Patients had about a dozen mismatch repair-deficient cancer types, all previously treated and progressing. Findings and limits, study-wide: Tumor-resident clones, often absent from pretreatment blood, expanded after pembrolizumab and then contracted.

Time point in this sample: approximately 10-day in vitro stimulation with candidate neoantigen peptide 4. A roughly nine-day in vitro culture was run per each of fewer than ten reactive peptides. A no-peptide control culture served as baseline for clone fold changes. J lost 0 bases, V lost 2 bases, and 13 bases had no gene match. The germline V gene has CDR1 SGDLS and CDR2 YYNGEE. The CDR3 runs 20 residues. A remark on this clone: The antigen is undetermined.

Clones were sequenced by immunoSEQ multiplex PCR, and TCRdb holds only the in-frame ones, with some missing. This sample has more than 11,000 clones, with about 85% found just once. The sequenced sample was cells cultured in vitro, obtained from a patient treated with pembrolizumab. The TCR originated in an adult with mismatch repair-deficient cancer. The rearrangement uses TRBV9 and TRBJ2-7, with TRBD2 identical over 14 bases. CDR3: CASSVSHPGLAGVSSYEQYF. CDR3 DNA sequence: TGTGCCAGCAGCGTGAGCCACCCGGGACTAGCGGGAGTCTCCTCCTACGAGCAGTACTTC. Based on the CDR3 plus reference TRBV9 and TRBJ2-7, the full variable domain is DSGVTQTPKHLITATGQRVTLRCSPRSGDLSVYWYQQSLDQGLQFLIQYYNGEERAKGNILERFSAQQFPDLHSELNLSSLELGDSALYFCASSVSHPGLAGVSSYEQYFGPGTRLTVT.